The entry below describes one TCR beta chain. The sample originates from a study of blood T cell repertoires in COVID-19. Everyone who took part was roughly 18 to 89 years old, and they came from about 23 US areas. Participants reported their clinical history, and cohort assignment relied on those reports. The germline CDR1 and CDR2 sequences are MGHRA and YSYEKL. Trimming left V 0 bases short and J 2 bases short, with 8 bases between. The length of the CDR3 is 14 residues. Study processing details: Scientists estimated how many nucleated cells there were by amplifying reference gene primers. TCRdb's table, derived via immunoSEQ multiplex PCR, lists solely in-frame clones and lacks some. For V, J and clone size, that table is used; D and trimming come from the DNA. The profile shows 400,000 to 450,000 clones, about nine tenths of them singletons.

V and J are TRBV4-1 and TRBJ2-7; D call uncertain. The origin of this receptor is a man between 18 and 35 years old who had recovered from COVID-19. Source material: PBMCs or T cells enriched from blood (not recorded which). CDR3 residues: CASSQEPRTYEQYF. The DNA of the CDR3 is TGCGCCAGCAGCCAAGAACCCAGGACCTACGAGCAGTACTTC.